This T cell receptor beta chain is drawn from a study of blood T cell repertoires in COVID-19. Whole-study context: The United States, Italy and Spain were the sources of the acute and convalescent COVID-19 samples.

With V trimmed by 6 bases and J by 5 bases, 9 bases remained unmatched. CDR1 and CDR2 (germline): SNHLY, FYNNEI. This CDR3 region has 14 residues. Patients of the Seattle cohort, enrolled during active infection, were followed longitudinally. Original processing methods: Nucleated cell counts were estimated from reference gene primer amplification. This table comes from immunoSEQ multiplex PCR, and its TCRdb copy is limited to in-frame clones, with some not included. The V and J calls and clone size were taken over from that table, and D and trimming were inferred from the DNA. The repertoire holds more than 85,000 clones, roughly 89% seen once, with roughly 4.2% in the top ten.

The TCR sequence derives from a human donor with COVID-19, enrolled during active disease. The donor label of this sample is uncertain. Sequenced: peripheral blood. The chain uses TRBV2 and TRBJ2-7; the match to TRBD1 covers 8 bases. In DNA form, the CDR3 reads TGTGCCAGCAGCCCCCTTCCGGACAGGGACGAGCAGTACTTC. Protein product: CASSPLPDRDEQYF.